A single sample is the source of the 30 T cell receptor beta chains below, sequenced in a study of blood T cell repertoires in COVID-19. Data came from immunoSEQ multiplex PCR; TCRdb stores just in-frame clones and leaves some out. Found here are approximately 250,000 clones, about 87% of them singletons; the top ten hold approximately 1.2%. Source material: PBMCs or T cells enriched from blood (not recorded which). Every receptor here comes from a woman in her thirties or forties with acute COVID-19.

The CDR3 protein is CASSETHPKLQGAVGNTIYF. DNA for the CDR3: TGCGCCAGCAGTGAGACCCACCCGAAATTACAGGGAGCGGTTGGAAACACCATATATTTT. This chain links TRBV10-1 with TRBJ1-3; D perhaps matches TRBD1 (6 bases). The CDR3 runs 20 residues. Germline V gene lookup returns CDR1 WNHNN and CDR2 SYGVQD (reference sequence). V shed 2 bases and J shed 3 bases, with 26 bases lying between them.

The V gene is TRBV23-1, the J gene TRBJ1-5; 7 bases match TRBD1. TRBV23-1 is sorted into the ORF group, with uncertain function. The length of the CDR3 is 17 residues. The junction had 14 bases not matched to a gene; V was cut back by 4 bases and J by 5 bases. The CDR3 DNA reads as TGCGCCAGCAGTCTGCTGGGGGAACAGGGGAATCATCAGCCCCAGCATTTT. This translates into CASSLLGEQGNHQPQHF.

The V and J genes are TRBV24-1 and TRBJ1-5; D call uncertain. Trimming pared 5 bases from V and 1 base from J, leaving 8 bases between. Per the germline V gene, CDR1 is KGHDR and CDR2 is SFDVKD. This CDR3 spans 14 amino acids. Here the CDR3 reads CATSVYSSNQPQHF. The CDR3 region has the DNA TGTGCCACCAGTGTATACAGCAGCAATCAGCCCCAGCATTTT.

This chain uses TRBV28 with TRBJ2-2; D ambiguous. V dropped 6 bases and J dropped 1 base, with 6 bases sitting between them. The CDR3 extends over 13 amino acids. From germline, CDR1 is MDHEN and CDR2 SYDVKM. DNA for the CDR3: TGTGCCAGCAGACAGTTGAACACCGGGGAGCTGTTTTTT. Protein product: CASRQLNTGELFF.

The chain links TRBV5-1 to TRBJ1-6, with 8 bases identical to TRBD1. The CDR3 consists of 15 residues. V trimming: 3 bases; J trimming: 9 bases; junction bases outside the gene matches: 8. CDR1 SGHRS and CDR2 YFSETQ come from the germline V gene. The CDR3 region is CASSWGTGMTSPLHF. The CDR3 DNA reads as TGCGCCAGCAGCTGGGGGACAGGAATGACTTCACCCCTCCACTTT.

V usage is TRBV14 and J usage is TRBJ2-3, with 11 bases identical to TRBD2. There are 22 residues in the CDR3. Germline V gene sequence: CDR1 SGHDN, CDR2 FVKESK. The V segment lost 0 bases and the J segment 6 bases; nucleotides outside the gene matches: 23. In DNA, the CDR3 is TGTGCCAGCAGCCAAGATTGGCATTCCCTGGGTCTAGCGGGAGGATCATCCGATACGCAGTATTTT. Translating gives CASSQDWHSLGLAGGSSDTQYF. Supplemented by reference TRBV14 and TRBJ2-3, the full variable domain reads EAGVTQFPSHSVIEKGQTVTLRCDPISGHDNLYWYRRVMGKEIKFLLHFVKESKQDESGMPNNRFLAERTGGTYSTLKVQPAELEDSGVYFCASSQDWHSLGLAGGSSDTQYFGPGTRLTVL.

The chain carries TRBV7-9 and TRBJ2-2, with 10 bases identical to TRBD2. The CDR3 contains 15 residues. Unmatched junction bases numbered 7, after V lost 5 bases and J lost 7 bases. CDR1 SEHNR and CDR2 FQNEAQ come from the germline V gene (reference sequence). The CDR3 DNA sequence: TGTGCCAGCAGCCAGTCCAGCGGGAGGGACGGGGAGCTGTTTTTT. Protein: CASSQSSGRDGELFF. Variable domain in full (rest from reference TRBV7-9 and TRBJ2-2): DTGVSQNPRHKITKRGQNVTFRCDPISEHNRLYWYRQTLGQGPEFLTYFQNEAQLEKSRLLSDRFSAERPKGSFSTLEIQRTEQGDSAMYLCASSQSSGRDGELFFGEGSRLTVL.

This CDR3 reads CATSDRPGLAETQYF. The CDR3 nucleotides are TGTGCCACCAGTGATCGTCCGGGACTAGCAGAGACCCAGTACTTC. J is TRBJ2-5 and V is TRBV24-1; 9 bases fit TRBD2. CDR3 length equals 15 residues. Per the germline V gene, CDR1 is KGHDR and CDR2 is SFDVKD. The V gene end was trimmed by 3 bases and the J gene end by 4 bases; junction bases not matched to a gene: 5.

In this sample, this clone turned up once. V usage is TRBV30 and J usage is TRBJ1-1, with unresolved D. Germline V lookup: CDR1 GTSNPN, CDR2 SVGIG (reference sequence). The CDR3 has 13 amino acids. V lost 3 bases and J lost 0, with 8 bases in between. The CDR3 loop reads CAWRLTVNTEAFF. The CDR3 bases are TGTGCCTGGAGACTTACAGTGAACACTGAAGCTTTCTTT.

This chain links TRBV4-3 with TRBJ2-2; D ambiguous. CDR1 is LGHNA and CDR2 is YSLEER in the germline V gene. V was trimmed by 0 bases and J by 5 bases, leaving 7 bases between them. This CDR3 has 14 residues. CDR3 residues: CASSQDTETGELFF. CDR3 coding DNA: TGCGCCAGCAGCCAAGATACCGAGACCGGGGAGCTGTTTTTT.

CDR3 loop: CASSAKRESYNEQFF. The CDR3, as DNA: TGTGCCAGCAGCGCCAAGCGGGAGAGCTACAATGAGCAGTTCTTC. This chain connects TRBV9 to TRBJ2-1; 8 nucleotides line up with TRBD2. CDR1 and CDR2 from the germline V gene are SGDLS and YYNGEE. Trimming took 3 bases from V and 3 from J; bases not matched to a gene: 5. The CDR3 length is 15 residues. The variable domain in full, with the rest retrieved from reference TRBV9 and TRBJ2-1, is DSGVTQTPKHLITATGQRVTLRCSPRSGDLSVYWYQQSLDQGLQFLIQYYNGEERAKGNILERFSAQQFPDLHSELNLSSLELGDSALYFCASSAKRESYNEQFFGPGTRLTVL.

This sequence joins TRBV6-1 and TRBJ2-1; 8 nucleotides line up with TRBD2. Trimming removed 3 bases from V and 2 bases from J; junction bases left unmatched: 3. The CDR3 loop spans 15 amino acids. From germline, CDR1 is MNHNS and CDR2 SASEGT. Here the CDR3 reads CASSERGEAYNEQFF. For the CDR3, the DNA is TGTGCCAGCAGTGAGCGGGGGGAAGCCTACAATGAGCAGTTCTTC.

The rearrangement joins TRBV12-3 or TRBV12-4 to TRBJ2-7; possibly TRBD1 for D (6 bases). This CDR3 has 12 residues. Trimming took off 0 bases at V and 9 bases at J, with 9 bases between the two ends. The chain's CDR3 is CASSLAGGAQYV. The CDR3 region has the DNA TGTGCCAGCAGTTTAGCAGGGGGAGCGCAGTACGTC.

The gene calls are TRBV28 and TRBJ2-5, with D possibly TRBD2 on 5 matching bases. The V end lost 3 bases, the J end lost 2 bases, and 7 bases lay between the germline ends. Germline values: CDR1 MDHEN, CDR2 SYDVKM. This CDR3 contains 13 residues. The DNA of the CDR3 is TGTGCCAGCAGTTTTAGCGCGCAAGAGACCCAGTACTTC. This gives the protein CASSFSAQETQYF.

The chain combines TRBV5-4 with TRBJ1-1; 8 nucleotides match TRBD1. Germline V gene sequence: CDR1 SGHNT, CDR2 YYREEE (reference sequence). The length of the CDR3 is 15 residues. V gave up 4 bases and J gave up 3 bases; unmatched junction bases: 8. The CDR3 protein is CASSAKTGGDTEAFF. The CDR3 nucleotides read TGTGCCAGCAGCGCTAAAACAGGGGGGGACACTGAAGCTTTCTTT.

The gene calls are TRBV28 and TRBJ1-1; D is perhaps TRBD1 (5 bases). The germline V gene encodes CDR1 MDHEN and CDR2 SYDVKM. The V and J ends lost 7 bases and 11 bases respectively, with 23 bases between them. The length of the CDR3 is 14 residues. CDR3 in DNA: TGTGCCAGCACCCCTTGGACATTGGCTCGGAGTGCTTTCTTT. This encodes CASTPWTLARSAFF.

The gene calls are TRBV7-2 and TRBJ2-1; D perhaps matches TRBD1 (5 bases). The ends were cut back, 4 bases at V and 6 bases at J, with 10 bases in the middle. This CDR3 is built from 13 residues. Germline-derived CDR1 and CDR2 are SGHTA and FQGNSA. CDR3 DNA sequence: TGTGCCAGCAGCTCCGGACAAAGCAATGAGCAGTTCTTC. It specifies CASSSGQSNEQFF.

The rearrangement links TRBV18 to TRBJ2-3; 8 bases map to TRBD2. The CDR3 is made up of 13 amino acids. In germline, CDR1 is KGHSH, CDR2 LQKENI. With 4 bases clipped from V and 4 bases from J, the junction kept 1 base outside the gene matches. The CDR3 sequence: CASSLAGPDTQYF. The CDR3 region has the DNA TGTGCCAGCTCACTAGCGGGACCAGATACGCAGTATTTT.

The chain joins TRBV9 to TRBJ1-1, with TRBD1 identical over 7 bases. V gave up 3 bases and J gave up 5 bases; unmatched junction bases: 10. The CDR3 length is 15 residues. CDR1 is SGDLS, CDR2 YYNGEE, per germline. The CDR3 reads CASSAQYDRETEAFF. In DNA, the CDR3 is TGTGCCAGCAGCGCCCAATACGACAGGGAAACTGAAGCTTTCTTT.

This clone showed up just once. CDR3 nucleotides: TGTGCCAGCAGTTTCGGGGGGACCAACTCTGGAAACACCATATATTTT. Translating it yields CASSFGGTNSGNTIYF. This chain joins TRBV6-5 and TRBJ1-3; D may be TRBD1 (5 bases). In germline, CDR1 is MNHEY, CDR2 SVGAGI. The CDR3 totals 16 residues. The V end was cut by 4 bases, the J end by 0 bases, with 13 bases between.

The J gene is TRBJ2-6, the V gene TRBV11-3; the match to TRBD1 covers 7 bases. Per the germline V gene, CDR1 is SGHNT and CDR2 is YENEEA. After removal of 4 bases from V and 1 base from J, the junction contained 4 bases not matched to a gene. This CDR3 is built from 16 residues. The CDR3 sequence is CASSSGQVSGANVLTF. The CDR3 nucleotides read TGTGCCAGCAGCTCCGGACAGGTGTCTGGGGCCAACGTCCTGACTTTC. Complete variable domain (other parts from reference TRBV11-3 and TRBJ2-6): EAGVVQSPRYKIIEKKQPVAFWCNPISGHNTLYWYLQNLGQGPELLIRYENEEAVDDSQLPKDRFSAERLKGVDSTLKIQPAELGDSAVYLCASSSGQVSGANVLTFGAGSRLTVL.

V and J are TRBV7-9 and TRBJ2-7; TRBD1 matches 7 bases. From germline, CDR1 is SEHNR and CDR2 FQNEAQ (reference sequence). Losses at the gene ends were 4 bases for V and 5 bases for J; bases not matched to a gene: 8. The length of the CDR3 is 14 residues. The CDR3 coding sequence is TGTGCCAGCAGCTGGGACAGAAATGCTGACGAGCAGTACTTC. Encoded protein: CASSWDRNADEQYF.

The chain is built from TRBV5-1 and TRBJ1-2; D unresolved. The V gene's germline CDR1 is SGHRS and CDR2 YFSETQ. The CDR3 spans 13 residues. With 0 bases removed from V and 8 bases from J, the gap between germline ends came to 11 bases. In DNA, the CDR3 is TGCGCCAGCAGCTTGGTGGAGGGCAGCGGCTACACCTTC. Amino acid sequence: CASSLVEGSGYTF. Together with reference TRBV5-1 and TRBJ1-2, the CDR3 gives the full variable domain: KAGVTQTPRYLIKTRGQQVTLSCSPISGHRSVSWYQQTPGQGLQFLFEYFSETQRNKGNFPGRFSGRQFSNSRSEMNVSTLELGDSALYLCASSLVEGSGYTFGSGTRLTVV.

The rearrangement links TRBV6-5 to TRBJ2-7, with 8 bases that match TRBD2. The germline CDR1 and CDR2 sequences are MNHEY and SVGAGI. The CDR3 spans 15 residues. Trimming at V came to 2 bases and at J to 4 bases, leaving 7 bases not matched to a gene. The CDR3 is CASSYPGTSSYEQYF. CDR3 sequence (DNA): TGTGCCAGCAGTTACCCTGGGACTAGTTCTTACGAGCAGTACTTC.

V is TRBV3-1 (or the pseudogene TRBV3-2) and J is TRBJ1-1, with no clear D. Looked up from germline, CDR1 is LGHDT and CDR2 is YNNKEL (reference sequence). V lost 3 bases and J 0 bases, leaving 11 bases between the germline ends. This CDR3 contains 15 residues. The CDR3 loop reads CASSHRQYMNTEAFF. The CDR3 nucleotides read TGTGCCAGCAGCCATCGTCAATACATGAACACTGAAGCTTTCTTT.

The chain combines TRBV12-3 or TRBV12-4 with TRBJ2-1, with D maybe TRBD1 (6 bases). Deletions cut 5 bases from V and 15 bases from J, with 20 bases between. The CDR3 sequence is 13 residues long. The CDR3 DNA sequence: TGTGCCAGCAGTAACGGGACACCCTATTGGGGGTTCTTC. This encodes CASSNGTPYWGFF.

J is TRBJ2-3 and V is TRBV5-1; 10 positions match TRBD2. The CDR3 is made up of 16 amino acids. The J segment lost 3 bases and the V segment lost 3 bases, leaving 7 bases of the junction unmatched. CDR1 is SGHRS and CDR2 is YFSETQ in the germline V gene. The CDR3 DNA is TGCGCCAGCAGCTCAGTAGCGGGAGGAGGGACAGATACGCAGTATTTT. Residues: CASSSVAGGGTDTQYF.

The rearrangement joins TRBV2 to TRBJ2-3, with TRBD1 as a possible D gene (6 bases). The germline CDR1 and CDR2 sequences are SNHLY and FYNNEI. The length of the CDR3 is 19 residues. V dropped 1 base and J dropped 5 bases, with 25 bases sitting between them. The CDR3 sequence is CASSEDVFRGDRQGDTQYF. CDR3 DNA: TGTGCCAGCAGTGAAGATGTTTTTCGGGGAGACAGGCAGGGAGATACGCAGTATTTT.

The rearrangement uses TRBV19 and TRBJ1-5, with TRBD1 identical over 7 bases. The CDR3 is made up of 15 amino acids. CDR1 is LNHDA and CDR2 is SQIVND in the germline V gene (reference sequence). Trimming removed 6 bases from V and 0 bases from J; junction bases left unmatched: 5. The CDR3 region is CASSGTANSNQPQHF. CDR3 nucleotide sequence: TGTGCCAGTAGCGGGACAGCGAATAGCAATCAGCCCCAGCATTTT.

This sequence joins TRBV19 and TRBJ1-1; no firm D call. CDR3 length equals 15 residues. Between the trimmed V and J ends, which lost 7 bases and 6 bases, there was a span of 21 bases. The germline V gene has CDR1 LNHDA and CDR2 SQIVND (reference sequence). The CDR3 bases are TGTGCCAGTACTCCAGCTGACTCCTGGAGGGCTGAAGCTTTCTTT. This sequence encodes CASTPADSWRAEAFF.